This T cell receptor (beta chain) is drawn from a study of blood T cells in healthy people across ages. For the study at large: About one barcoded beta molecule per two T cells was captured by template switching. Overall study results and limits: Those diversity estimates obtained from one million T cells were thought to be underestimates. Both naive CD4+ cell counts and diversity were greater in long-lived donors than in aged donors.

Concerning this clonotype itself: Antigen unknown.

The germline V gene encodes CDR1 SGHRS and CDR2 YFSETQ. Trimming stripped 5 bases from V and 2 bases from J, with 8 bases between. This CDR3 contains 12 residues. Through a sample-barcoded 5' primer and a J-beta primer mix, a second PCR was run for about 6 to 11 cycles. MiXCR, applied by TCRdb to the 5' RACE reads, yields one record per CDR3 protein. The sample has 550,000 to 700,000 distinct CDR3 sequences, 25% to 30% seen once. This receptor was identified in a woman in her 70s in good health. The chain links TRBV5-1 to TRBJ2-7; D ambiguous. Specimen: blood. Here the CDR3 reads CASRDGAYEQYF. The CDR3 nucleotides are TGCGCCAGCAGGGACGGAGCCTACGAGCAGTACTTC.